The 3 T cell receptor beta chains presented below share a single source sample, sequenced in a study of response to subunit inactivated influenza vaccine. TCRdb re-analysed the RT-PCR reads in MiXCR, keeping a single row per CDR3 protein. This table has 530,000 or so distinct CDR3 sequences, around 11% appearing once. This specimen was PBMCs from blood, taken on the day of vaccination. The origin of the receptors is a man in his fifties or sixties who received an inactivated influenza vaccine.

The CDR3: CASSPWQGETEAFF. CDR3 DNA sequence: TGTGCCAGCAGTCCTTGGCAGGGGGAGACTGAAGCTTTCTTT. The chain couples TRBV12-3 or TRBV12-4 to TRBJ1-1; 7 bases line up with TRBD1. The CDR3 runs to 14 residues. V was pared by 5 bases and J by 5 bases, with 8 bases of the junction left unmatched.

This clonotype was detected a few times. The rearrangement uses TRBV14 and TRBJ2-1; 10 bases agree with TRBD1. This CDR3 comprises 17 residues. The germline V gene encodes CDR1 SGHDN and CDR2 FVKESK. Trimming took 1 base from V and 3 from J; bases not matched to a gene: 6. This CDR3 reads CASSQVMRTGGYNEQFF. The CDR3 DNA reads as TGTGCCAGCAGCCAAGTAATGCGGACAGGGGGCTACAATGAGCAGTTCTTC.

This rearrangement joins TRBV7-8 to TRBJ2-7; 9 bases match TRBD1. CDR3 length equals 14 residues. V trimming: 4 bases; J trimming: 6 bases; junction bases outside the gene matches: 7. The germline V gene encodes CDR1 SGHVS and CDR2 FQNEAQ. CDR3 sequence: CASSSSGQGSEQYF. The CDR3 DNA is TGTGCCAGCAGCTCATCGGGACAGGGAAGCGAGCAGTACTTC.